This TCR beta chain was recorded in a study of blood T cell repertoires in COVID-19. The wider study: Samples came from the United States, Italy and Spain, spanning acute and convalescent COVID-19.

The germline CDR1 and CDR2 sequences are KGHSH and LQKENI. V lost 4 bases and J lost 6; bases outside the gene matches: 18. The CDR3 contains 18 residues. Recruitment covered about two dozen US areas and drew participants whose ages spanned roughly 18 to 100 years. Cohort 3 recovery required two negative PCRs, clearance, or symptom resolution. Original handling: The assay estimated nucleated cells by amplifying reference gene primers. The protocol was immunoSEQ multiplex PCR, while the TCRdb copy is restricted to in-frame clones and leaves out a portion. The V and J calls and clone size are taken from that table; D and trimming were inferred from the DNA. The sample shows more than 200,000 clones, 70% to 90% of them seen only once.

V is TRBV18 and J is TRBJ1-2, with 9 bases matching TRBD1. The origin of this receptor is a man aged 25-45 years who had recovered from COVID-19. Sequencing was carried out using PBMCs or T cells enriched from blood (not recorded which). CDR3 sequence: CASSLARTLVGQGDGYTF. The CDR3 DNA is TGTGCCAGCTCACTAGCACGTACTTTAGTGGGACAGGGAGATGGCTACACCTTC. The full variable domain, with the rest looked up from reference TRBV18 and TRBJ1-2, is NAGVMQNPRHLVRRRGQEARLRCSPMKGHSHVYWYRQLPEEGLKFMVYLQKENIIDESGMPKERFSAEFPKEGPSILRIQQVVRGDSAAYFCASSLARTLVGQGDGYTFGSGTRLTVV.